The present TCR beta chain was sequenced within a study of shared clonotypes between healthy human individuals. Germline V CDR1 and CDR2: MNHNY, SVGAGI (reference sequence). The germline V and J ends were trimmed by 1 base and 0 bases, with 13 bases remaining between them. The CDR3 is 16 residues long. The data were produced by immunoSEQ multiplex PCR, yet TCRdb's version contains in-frame clones alone and is incomplete. The sample includes about 800,000 clones, about 96% of them seen just once. The naive CD8 population came from CD45RO-negative cells selected for CCR7, without terminally differentiated effector memory CD45RA+ cells.

This clonotype was obtained from a man under 40 in good health. The specimen sequenced was naive CD8+ T cells sorted from blood. This chain uses TRBV6-6 with TRBJ2-7, with D perhaps TRBD1 (5 bases). This CDR3 is CASSYWGLRSSYEQYF. In DNA, the CDR3 is TGTGCCAGCAGTTACTGGGGCCTGAGGAGCTCCTACGAGCAGTACTTC.